This T cell receptor (beta chain) was observed in a study of blood T cell repertoires in COVID-19. Study-level background: Sample material is recorded as cDNA or gDNA derived from T cells, B-cell-depleted T cells, or PBMCs.

Enrollment of patients from Seattle took place during active infection, with longitudinal follow-up. As originally analysed: Amplified reference gene primers provided the basis for estimating nucleated cell counts. The method was immunoSEQ multiplex PCR; TCRdb's version includes in-frame clones alone and lacks a portion of them. For V, J and clone size, that table is used; D and trimming come from the DNA. The sample shows about 160,000 clones, 92% of them seen only once. The sequence was obtained from a man in his thirties or forties with COVID-19, enrolled during active disease. Sequenced: peripheral blood.

The CDR3: CASSYPSAGGRRETQYF. CDR3 coding DNA: TGTGCCAGCAGCTATCCGTCAGCGGGAGGCCGCCGAGAGACCCAGTACTTC. The chain employs TRBV28 and TRBJ2-5, with TRBD2 matching over 9 bases. Germline V gives CDR1 MDHEN, CDR2 SYDVKM. The length of the CDR3 is 17 residues. The V and J ends lost 6 bases and 4 bases, in that order; junction bases with no gene match: 15.